This T cell receptor beta chain was captured by sequencing in a study of cytomegalovirus exposure and HLA in healthy donors. Study results and caveats: In a later analysis, CMV-associated beta chains were mostly HLA-associated, it appeared.

13 Jbeta primers and 60 Vbeta primers were used for the PCR. Data came from immunoSEQ multiplex PCR; TCRdb stores just in-frame clones and leaves some out. Seen here are about 200,000 clones, roughly 83% observed once, and the top ten hold 1.1% to 1.5%. The CDR3 is 15 residues long. Between the trimmed V and J ends, which lost 7 bases and 4 bases, there was a span of 17 bases. From germline, CDR1 is MNHEY and CDR2 SVGAGI. In its sample, this clone was seen a few times. The antigen is unknown. The sample comprised PBMCs. The clonotype originates from a girl aged 5-17 years in good health and CMV-seronegative. This chain links TRBV6-5 with TRBJ1-3; the D gene is possibly TRBD1 (5 bases). The chain's CDR3 is CASKRDGASGNTIYF. CDR3 coding DNA: TGTGCCAGCAAGCGGGACGGAGCATCGGGAAACACCATATATTTT.